This T cell receptor beta chain was recovered during a study of blood T cells in healthy people across ages. This CDR3 is 16 amino acids long. Deletions cut 0 bases from V and 0 bases from J, with 12 bases between. Germline-derived CDR1 and CDR2 are SGHVS and FNYEAQ. Using a J-beta primer mix together with a sample-barcoded 5' primer, a second PCR was run for 7 to 11 cycles. MiXCR, applied by TCRdb to the 5' RACE reads, yields one record per CDR3 protein. The table records 1,800,000 or so distinct CDR3 sequences, 35% to 50% of them present only once. This chain joins TRBV7-6 and TRBJ2-7; D not certain. The clonotype originates from a human donor in good health. The sequenced sample was blood. In nucleotides, the CDR3 is TGTGCCAGCAGCTTAGCGCCTGCCTTAAGCTCCTACGAGCAGTACTTC. Translating it yields CASSLAPALSSYEQYF. Based on the CDR3 plus reference TRBV7-6 and TRBJ2-7, the full variable domain is GAGVSQSPRYKVTKRGQDVALRCDPISGHVSLYWYRQALGQGPEFLTYFNYEAQQDKSGLPNDRFSAERPEGSISTLTIQRTEQRDSAMYRCASSLAPALSSYEQYFGPGTRLTVT.